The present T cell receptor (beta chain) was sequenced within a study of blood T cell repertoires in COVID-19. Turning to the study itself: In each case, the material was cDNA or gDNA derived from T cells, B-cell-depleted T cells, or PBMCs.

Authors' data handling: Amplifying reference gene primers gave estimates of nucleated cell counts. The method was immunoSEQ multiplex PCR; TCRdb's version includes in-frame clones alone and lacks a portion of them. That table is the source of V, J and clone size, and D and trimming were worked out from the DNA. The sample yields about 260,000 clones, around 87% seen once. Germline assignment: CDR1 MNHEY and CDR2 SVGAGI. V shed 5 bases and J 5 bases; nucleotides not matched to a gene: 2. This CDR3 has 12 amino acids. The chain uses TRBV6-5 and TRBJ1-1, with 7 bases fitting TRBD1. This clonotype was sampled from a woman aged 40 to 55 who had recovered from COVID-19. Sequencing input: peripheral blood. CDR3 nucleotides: TGTGCCAGCAGTCGACAGGGTACTGAAGCTTTCTTT. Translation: CASSRQGTEAFF.